A single T cell receptor (beta chain) is shown here with its context. The antigen remains unidentified. Vbeta (60) and Jbeta (13) primers were used in the PCR. The method was immunoSEQ multiplex PCR; TCRdb's version includes in-frame clones alone and lacks a portion of them. The sample table includes 130,000 or so clones. This sample is drawn from a study of cytomegalovirus exposure and HLA in healthy donors. Findings of the study overall: Among TCR beta chains of equal frequency, HLA-associated ones were more clonally expanded in a later analysis. Three chains tied to CMV proved CMV antigen-specific in vitro. Only CMV serostatus was available as immune exposure information.

Germline lookup yields CDR1 MDHEN and CDR2 SYDVKM. CDR3 size: 16 residues. V lost 5 bases, J lost 2 bases, and 9 bases stayed unmatched. The chain has TRBV28 and TRBJ2-7; 10 positions agree with TRBD1. The sequence was obtained from a man aged 18 to 29 in good health and CMV-seronegative. Sequencing was performed on PBMCs. The CDR3 sequence is CASSQTGQGVPYEQYF. CDR3 in DNA: TGTGCCAGCAGTCAGACCGGACAGGGGGTTCCCTACGAGCAGTACTTC. Variable domain in full (rest from reference TRBV28 and TRBJ2-7): DVKVTQSSRYLVKRTGEKVFLECVQDMDHENMFWYRQDPGLGLRLIYFSYDVKMKEKGDIPEGYSVSREKKERFSLILESASTNQTSMYLCASSQTGQGVPYEQYFGPGTRLTVT.